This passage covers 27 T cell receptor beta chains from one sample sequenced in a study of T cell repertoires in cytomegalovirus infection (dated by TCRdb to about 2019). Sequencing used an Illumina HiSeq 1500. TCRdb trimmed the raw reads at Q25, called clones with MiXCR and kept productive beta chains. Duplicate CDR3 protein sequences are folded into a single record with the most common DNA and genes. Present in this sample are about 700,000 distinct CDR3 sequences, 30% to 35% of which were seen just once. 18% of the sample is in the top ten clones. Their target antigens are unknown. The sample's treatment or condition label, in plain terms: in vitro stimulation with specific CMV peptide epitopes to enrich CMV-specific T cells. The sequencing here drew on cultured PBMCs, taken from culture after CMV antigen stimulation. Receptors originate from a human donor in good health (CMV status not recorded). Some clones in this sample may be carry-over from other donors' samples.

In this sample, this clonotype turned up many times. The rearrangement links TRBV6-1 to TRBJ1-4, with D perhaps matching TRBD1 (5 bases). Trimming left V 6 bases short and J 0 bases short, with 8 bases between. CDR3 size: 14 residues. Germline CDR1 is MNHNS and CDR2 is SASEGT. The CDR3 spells CASREGTTNEKLFF. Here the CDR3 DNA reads TGTGCCAGCAGGGAGGGGACAACTAATGAAAAACTGTTTTTT.

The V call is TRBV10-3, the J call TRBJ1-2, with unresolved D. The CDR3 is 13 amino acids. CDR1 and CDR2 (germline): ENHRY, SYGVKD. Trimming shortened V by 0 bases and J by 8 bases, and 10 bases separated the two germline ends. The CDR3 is CAISESEQRGYTF. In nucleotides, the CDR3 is TGTGCCATCAGTGAGTCGGAGCAGCGAGGCTACACCTTC.

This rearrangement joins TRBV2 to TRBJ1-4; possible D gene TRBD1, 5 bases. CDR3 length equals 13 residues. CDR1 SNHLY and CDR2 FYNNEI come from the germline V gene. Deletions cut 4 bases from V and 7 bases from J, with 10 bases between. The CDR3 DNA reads TGTGCCAGCAGTGGGTTGGGGGTTGAAAAACTGTTTTTT. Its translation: CASSGLGVEKLFF.

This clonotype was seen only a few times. The CDR3 DNA reads TGTGCCAGCAGCTTTCCCGCGGGGGCCATCATGAATGAGCAGTTCTTC. Its translation is CASSFPAGAIMNEQFF. This chain uses TRBV5-5 with TRBJ2-1, with a possible D match to TRBD2 (7 bases). Germline CDR1 is SGHKS and CDR2 is YYEKEE (reference sequence). Trimming took off 2 bases at V and 7 bases at J, with 19 bases between the two ends. This CDR3 is 16 amino acids long.

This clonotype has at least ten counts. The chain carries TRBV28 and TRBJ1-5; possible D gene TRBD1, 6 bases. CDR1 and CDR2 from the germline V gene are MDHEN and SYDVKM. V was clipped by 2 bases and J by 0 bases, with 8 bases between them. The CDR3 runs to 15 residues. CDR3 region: CASSLPGDSNQPQHF. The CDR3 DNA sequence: TGTGCCAGCAGTTTACCAGGGGATAGCAATCAGCCCCAGCATTTT.

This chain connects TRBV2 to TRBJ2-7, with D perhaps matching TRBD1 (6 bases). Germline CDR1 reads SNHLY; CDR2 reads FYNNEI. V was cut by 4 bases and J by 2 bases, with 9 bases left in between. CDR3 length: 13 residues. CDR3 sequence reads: CASSGQVAYEQYF. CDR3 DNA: TGTGCCAGCAGTGGACAGGTAGCCTACGAGCAGTACTTC. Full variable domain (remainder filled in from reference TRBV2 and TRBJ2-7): EPEVTQTPSHQVTQMGQEVILRCVPISNHLYFYWYRQILGQKVEFLVSFYNNEISEKSEIFDDQFSVERPDGSNFTLKIRSTKLEDSAMYFCASSGQVAYEQYFGPGTRLTVT.

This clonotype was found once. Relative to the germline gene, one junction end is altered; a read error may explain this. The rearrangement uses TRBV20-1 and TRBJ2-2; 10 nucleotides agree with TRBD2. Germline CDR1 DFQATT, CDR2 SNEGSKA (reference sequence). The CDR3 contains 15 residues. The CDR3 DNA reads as TGCAGTGTTAGAGAGCGGGGGGGGAAGAACGGGGAGCTGTTTTTT. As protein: CSVRERGGKNGELFF.

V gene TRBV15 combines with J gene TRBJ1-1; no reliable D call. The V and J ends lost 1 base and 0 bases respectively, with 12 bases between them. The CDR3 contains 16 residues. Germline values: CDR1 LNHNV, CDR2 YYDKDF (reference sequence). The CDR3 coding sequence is TGTGCCACCAGCAGAGGGGTCAGTACTATGAACACTGAAGCTTTCTTT. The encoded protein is CATSRGVSTMNTEAFF.

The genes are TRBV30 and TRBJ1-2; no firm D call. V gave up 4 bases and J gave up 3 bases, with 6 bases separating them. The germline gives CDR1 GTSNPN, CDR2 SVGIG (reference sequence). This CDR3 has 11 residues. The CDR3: CAWTTYYGYTF. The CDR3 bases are TGTGCCTGGACCACCTACTATGGCTACACCTTC.

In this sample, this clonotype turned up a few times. This CDR3 is CASSNGDPLTYEQYF. The CDR3, as DNA: TGTGCCAGTAGTAACGGGGACCCCCTTACCTACGAGCAGTACTTC. The chain couples TRBV19 to TRBJ2-7, with D perhaps matching TRBD1 or TRBD2 (5 bases each). Between the trimmed V and J ends, which lost 4 bases and 2 bases, there was a span of 15 bases. CDR1 is LNHDA and CDR2 is SQIVND in the germline V gene (reference sequence). The CDR3 consists of 15 residues.

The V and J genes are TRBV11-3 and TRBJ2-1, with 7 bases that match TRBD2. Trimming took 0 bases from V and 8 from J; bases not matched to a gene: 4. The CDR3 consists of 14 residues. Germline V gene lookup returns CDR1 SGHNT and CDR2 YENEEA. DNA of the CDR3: TGTGCCAGCAGCTTAGAGGCGGGGAGGGATGAGCAGTTCTTC. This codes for CASSLEAGRDEQFF. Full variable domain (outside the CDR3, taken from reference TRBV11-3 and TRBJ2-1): EAGVVQSPRYKIIEKKQPVAFWCNPISGHNTLYWYLQNLGQGPELLIRYENEEAVDDSQLPKDRFSAERLKGVDSTLKIQPAELGDSAVYLCASSLEAGRDEQFFGPGTRLTVL.

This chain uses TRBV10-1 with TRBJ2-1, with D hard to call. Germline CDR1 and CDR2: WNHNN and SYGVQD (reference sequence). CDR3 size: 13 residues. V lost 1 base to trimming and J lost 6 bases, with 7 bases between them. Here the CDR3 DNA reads TGCGCCAGCAGTGAGTACCGGGCCAATGAGCAGTTCTTC. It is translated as CASSEYRANEQFF.

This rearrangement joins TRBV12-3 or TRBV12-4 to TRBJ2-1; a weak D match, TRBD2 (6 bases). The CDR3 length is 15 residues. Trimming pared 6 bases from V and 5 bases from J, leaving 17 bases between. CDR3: CASRAAWGGNNEQFF. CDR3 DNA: TGTGCCAGCAGGGCCGCGTGGGGCGGGAACAATGAGCAGTTCTTC.

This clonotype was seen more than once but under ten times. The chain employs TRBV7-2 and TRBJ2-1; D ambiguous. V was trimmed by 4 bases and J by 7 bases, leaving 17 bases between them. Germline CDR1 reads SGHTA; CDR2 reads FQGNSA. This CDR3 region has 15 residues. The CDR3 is CASSSRSRVWNEQFF. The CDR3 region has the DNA TGTGCCAGCAGCTCACGGAGTAGGGTTTGGAATGAGCAGTTCTTC.

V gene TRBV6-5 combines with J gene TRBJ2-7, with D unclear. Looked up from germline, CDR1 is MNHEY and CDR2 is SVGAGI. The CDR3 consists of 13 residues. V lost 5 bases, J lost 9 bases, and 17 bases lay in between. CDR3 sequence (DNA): TGTGCCAGCAGTGCCCAACCTCGCTGGAGGCAGTACTTC. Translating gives CASSAQPRWRQYF.

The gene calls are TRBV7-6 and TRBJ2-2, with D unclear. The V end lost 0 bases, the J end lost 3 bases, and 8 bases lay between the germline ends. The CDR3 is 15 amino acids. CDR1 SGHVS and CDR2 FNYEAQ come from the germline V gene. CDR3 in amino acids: CASSLAGSHTGELFF. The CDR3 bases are TGTGCCAGCAGCTTAGCCGGCTCACACACCGGGGAGCTGTTTTTT.

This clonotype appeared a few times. CDR3 in amino acids: CAVRDRNNSPLHF. CDR3 in DNA: TGTGCCGTAAGGGACAGAAATAATTCACCCCTCCACTTT. This chain links TRBV28 with TRBJ1-6; the match to TRBD1 covers 7 bases. Germline CDR1 is MDHEN and CDR2 is SYDVKM. The CDR3 spans 13 residues. After removal of 11 bases from V and 5 bases from J, the junction contained 6 bases not matched to a gene.

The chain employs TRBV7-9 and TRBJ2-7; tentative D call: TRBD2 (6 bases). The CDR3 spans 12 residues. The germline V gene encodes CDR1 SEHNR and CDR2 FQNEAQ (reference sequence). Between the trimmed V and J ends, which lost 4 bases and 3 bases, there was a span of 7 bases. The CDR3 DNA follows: TGTGCCAGCAGCTCGGACTACTACGAGCAGTACTTC. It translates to CASSSDYYEQYF.

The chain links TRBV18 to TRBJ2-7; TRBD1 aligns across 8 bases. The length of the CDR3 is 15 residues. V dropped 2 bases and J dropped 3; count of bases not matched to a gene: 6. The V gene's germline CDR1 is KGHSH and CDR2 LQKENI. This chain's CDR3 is CASSPLGTGLYEQYF. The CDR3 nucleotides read TGTGCCAGCTCACCATTGGGGACAGGTCTCTACGAGCAGTACTTC.

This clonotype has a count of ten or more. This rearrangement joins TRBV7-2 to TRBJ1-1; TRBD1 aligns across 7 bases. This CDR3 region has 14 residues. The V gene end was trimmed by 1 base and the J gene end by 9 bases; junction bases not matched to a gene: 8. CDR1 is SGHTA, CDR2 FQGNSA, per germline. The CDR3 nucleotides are TGTGCCAGCAGCTTAGTTCAGGGGGGGAAAAAAGCTTTCTTT. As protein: CASSLVQGGKKAFF.

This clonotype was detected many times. The chain's CDR3 is CASSSTSPTVYGYTF. The CDR3 DNA reads TGTGCCAGCAGCTCAACATCTCCAACGGTCTATGGCTACACCTTC. V gene TRBV7-2 combines with J gene TRBJ1-2; D not certain. This CDR3 is 15 amino acids long. With 4 bases removed from V and 4 bases from J, the gap between germline ends came to 16 bases. Germline V gene data show CDR1 as SGHTA and CDR2 as FQGNSA.

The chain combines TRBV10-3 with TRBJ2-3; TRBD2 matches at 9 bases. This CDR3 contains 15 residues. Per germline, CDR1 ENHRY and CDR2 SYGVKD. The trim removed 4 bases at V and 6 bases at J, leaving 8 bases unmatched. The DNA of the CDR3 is TGTGCCATCAGTGTAGTAGCGGGGGCATGGGATACGCAGTATTTT. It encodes CAISVVAGAWDTQYF.

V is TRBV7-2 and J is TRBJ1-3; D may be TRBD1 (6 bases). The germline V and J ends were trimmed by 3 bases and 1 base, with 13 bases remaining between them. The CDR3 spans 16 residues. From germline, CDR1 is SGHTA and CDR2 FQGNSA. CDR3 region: CASSFQGPSSGNTIYF. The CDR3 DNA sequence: TGTGCCAGCAGCTTCCAGGGGCCCTCATCTGGAAACACCATATATTTT. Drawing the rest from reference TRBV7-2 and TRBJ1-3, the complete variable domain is GAGVSQSPSNKVTEKGKDVELRCDPISGHTALYWYRQSLGQGLEFLIYFQGNSAPDKSGLPSDRFSAERTGGSVSTLTIQRTQQEDSAVYLCASSFQGPSSGNTIYFGEGSWLTVV.

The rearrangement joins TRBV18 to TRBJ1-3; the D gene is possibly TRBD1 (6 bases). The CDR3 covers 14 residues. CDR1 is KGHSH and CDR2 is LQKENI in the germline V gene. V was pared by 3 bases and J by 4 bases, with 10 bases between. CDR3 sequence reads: CASSPAGTGNTIYF. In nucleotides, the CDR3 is TGTGCCAGCTCACCGGCCGGGACAGGAAACACCATATATTTT.

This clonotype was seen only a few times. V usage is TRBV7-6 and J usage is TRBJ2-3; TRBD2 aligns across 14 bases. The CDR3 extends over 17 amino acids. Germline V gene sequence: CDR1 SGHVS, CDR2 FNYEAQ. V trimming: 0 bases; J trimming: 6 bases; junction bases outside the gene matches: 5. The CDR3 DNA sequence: TGTGCCAGCAGCTTAGCCACGGGACTAGCGGGAGTTGATACGCAGTATTTT. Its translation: CASSLATGLAGVDTQYF.

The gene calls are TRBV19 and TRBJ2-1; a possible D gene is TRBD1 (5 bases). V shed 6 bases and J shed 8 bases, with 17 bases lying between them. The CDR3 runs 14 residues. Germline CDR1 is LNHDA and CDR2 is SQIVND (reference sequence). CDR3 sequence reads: CASSPRATGHEQFF. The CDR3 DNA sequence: TGTGCCAGTAGCCCCCGGGCCACAGGACATGAGCAGTTCTTC.

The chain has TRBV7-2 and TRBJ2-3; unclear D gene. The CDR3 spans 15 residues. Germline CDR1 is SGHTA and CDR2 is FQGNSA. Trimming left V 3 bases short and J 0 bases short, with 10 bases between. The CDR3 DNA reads TGTGCCAGCAGCTTTCTAGTTCGTAGCACAGATACGCAGTATTTT. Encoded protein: CASSFLVRSTDTQYF.